This T cell receptor beta chain was identified in a study of Graves' ophthalmopathy and Graves' hyperthyroidism. Pregnancy or lactation, uncontrolled infections and other autoimmune diseases were grounds for excluding patients. Diagnostic conclusions were grounded in clinical symptoms, serum thyroxine, TRAb, thyroid ultrasound and orbital computed tomography. Germline V gives CDR1 LGHNT, CDR2 FRNRAP. There are 14 residues in the CDR3. In this sample, this clonotype turned up a few times. Antigen: not known. The TCR beta CDR3 regions underwent amplification from RNA transcripts. HTBI primers served in a first-round RT-PCR, which a second-round multiplex PCR followed. TCRdb analysed the multiplex PCR reads with MiXCR anew, one entry per CDR3 protein. The sample has 260,000 or so distinct CDR3 sequences, 45% seen once. Study-level findings and limits: Among expanded thyroid clonotypes above 0.001 frequency, most also occurred in blood. Sensitivity of about 91% and specificity of almost 83% were achieved when a 13-signature model separated ophthalmopathy from stable hyperthyroidism.

This chain links TRBV12-5 with TRBJ2-5, with D possibly TRBD2 on 6 matching bases. The specimen sequenced was peripheral blood. This sequence originates from an adult man with Graves' ophthalmopathy. In DNA, the CDR3 is TGTGCCGTCAACATCGGGGGAGCTGGGGAGACCCAGTACTTC. This translates into CAVNIGGAGETQYF.